This T cell receptor (beta chain) was identified in a study of cytomegalovirus exposure and HLA in healthy donors. The CDR3 length is 16 residues. Germline CDR1 LNHDA, CDR2 SQIVND (reference sequence). The junction had 9 bases not matched to a gene; V was cut back by 5 bases and J by 2 bases. These donors were members of the roughly 110-subject validation cohort, a group separate from the approximately 670-subject first cohort. This clone has just one count. This table comes from immunoSEQ multiplex PCR, and its TCRdb copy is limited to in-frame clones, with some not included. The profile shows some 120,000 clones, about nine tenths of them singletons.

The chain is built from TRBV19 and TRBJ2-1; 7 bases are shared with TRBD1. The specimen sequenced was PBMCs. This TCR came from a man aged 25 to 40 in good health and CMV-seronegative. CDR3: CASSYKDRSTYNEQFF. Here the CDR3 DNA reads TGTGCCAGTAGTTACAAGGACAGGTCCACCTACAATGAGCAGTTCTTC.